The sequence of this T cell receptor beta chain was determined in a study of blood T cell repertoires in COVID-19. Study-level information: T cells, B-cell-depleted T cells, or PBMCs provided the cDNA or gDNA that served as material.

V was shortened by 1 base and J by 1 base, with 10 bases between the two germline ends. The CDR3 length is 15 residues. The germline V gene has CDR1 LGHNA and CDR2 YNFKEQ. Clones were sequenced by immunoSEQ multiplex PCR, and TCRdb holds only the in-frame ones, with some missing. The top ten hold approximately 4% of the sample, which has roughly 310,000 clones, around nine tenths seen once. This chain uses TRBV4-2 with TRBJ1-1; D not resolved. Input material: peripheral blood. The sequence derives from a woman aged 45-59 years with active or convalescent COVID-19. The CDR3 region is CASSQVELRNTEAFF. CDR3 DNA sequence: TGTGCCAGCAGCCAAGTAGAGTTGAGGAACACTGAAGCTTTCTTT.